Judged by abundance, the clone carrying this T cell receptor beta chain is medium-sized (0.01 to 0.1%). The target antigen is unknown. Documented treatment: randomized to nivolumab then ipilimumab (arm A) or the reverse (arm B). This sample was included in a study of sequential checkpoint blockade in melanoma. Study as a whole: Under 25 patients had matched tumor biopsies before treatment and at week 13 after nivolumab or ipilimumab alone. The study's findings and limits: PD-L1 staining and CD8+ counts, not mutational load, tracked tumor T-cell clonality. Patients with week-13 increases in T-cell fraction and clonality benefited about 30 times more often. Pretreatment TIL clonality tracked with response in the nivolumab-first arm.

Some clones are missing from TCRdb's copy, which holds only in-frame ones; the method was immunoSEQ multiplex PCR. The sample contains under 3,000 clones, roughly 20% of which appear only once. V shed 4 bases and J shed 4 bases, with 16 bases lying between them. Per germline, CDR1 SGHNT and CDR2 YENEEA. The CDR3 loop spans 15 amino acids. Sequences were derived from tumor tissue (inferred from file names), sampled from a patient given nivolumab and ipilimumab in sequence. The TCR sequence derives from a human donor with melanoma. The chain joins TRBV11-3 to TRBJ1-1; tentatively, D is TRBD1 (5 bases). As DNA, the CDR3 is TGTGCCAGCAGCTCGGGGTCGCAGGGCCTCACTGAAGCTTTCTTT. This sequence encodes CASSSGSQGLTEAFF.